What follows describes a single T cell receptor beta chain. This entry is derived from a study of blood T cell repertoires in COVID-19. Study background: Samples taken during acute and convalescent COVID-19 were collected in the United States, Italy and Spain.

This CDR3 region has 16 residues. Germline CDR1 KGHDR, CDR2 SFDVKD. V lost 6 bases, J lost 2 bases, and 17 bases lay in between. Profiling relied on immunoSEQ multiplex PCR, and the TCRdb table lists in-frame clones only, not all of them. The table includes roughly 310,000 clones, about nine tenths detected once. Sample: PBMCs or T cells enriched from blood (not recorded which). The clonotype comes from a man in his fifties or sixties who had recovered from COVID-19. The chain has TRBV24-1 and TRBJ2-3; D possibly corresponds to TRBD1 (6 bases). The CDR3 region is CATSIPRGLDTDTQYF. The CDR3 DNA follows: TGTGCCACCAGTATTCCCAGGGGCTTGGACACAGATACGCAGTATTTT.